This passage covers 18 T cell receptor beta chains from one sample sequenced in a study of OX40 agonist ivuxolimab in advanced cancers. The data were produced by immunoSEQ multiplex PCR, yet TCRdb's version contains in-frame clones alone and is incomplete. The data show tens of thousands of clones, about nine tenths seen once. The starting material was CD4+ or CD8+ T cells sorted from blood, obtained in a trial of the OX40 agonist ivuxolimab. These receptors were taken from an adult with an advanced solid tumor such as melanoma, head and neck, liver or kidney cancer.

The chain joins TRBV27 to TRBJ2-7; tentative D call: TRBD2 (6 bases). From germline, CDR1 is MNHEY and CDR2 SMNVEV (reference sequence). V lost 4 bases, J lost 4 bases, and 14 bases lay in between. The CDR3 is made up of 14 amino acids. Written as DNA, the CDR3 is TGTGCCAGCAGTTCTTTGGAGGGATTATACGAGCAGTACTTC. It is translated as CASSSLEGLYEQYF.

The rearrangement links TRBV7-2 to TRBJ1-5, with D perhaps TRBD1 (5 bases). Per germline, CDR1 SGHTA and CDR2 FQGNSA. Trimming cost V 2 bases and J 1 base, with 9 bases left between them. This CDR3 has 15 residues. Here the CDR3 DNA reads TGTGCCAGCAGCTTATTTGGGGACAGCAATCAGCCCCAGCATTTT. It translates to CASSLFGDSNQPQHF.

This chain connects TRBV5-6 to TRBJ2-4; unclear D gene. Per germline, CDR1 SGHDT and CDR2 YYEEEE. The CDR3 is 14 residues long. V gave up 4 bases and J gave up 8 bases, with 16 bases separating them. CDR3 protein: CASSTRTERDIQYF. CDR3 bases: TGTGCCAGCAGCACCCGGACGGAACGAGACATTCAGTACTTC.

The chain couples TRBV27 to TRBJ1-5; D uncertain. V was trimmed by 5 bases and J by 6 bases, leaving 17 bases between them. From germline, CDR1 is MNHEY and CDR2 SMNVEV (reference sequence). CDR3 length: 15 residues. The DNA for the CDR3 is TGTGCCAGCAGTGATACAGCCACCCGGGTTCAGCCCCAGCATTTT. Translated: CASSDTATRVQPQHF.

This chain uses TRBV15 with TRBJ2-1; 8 positions match TRBD1. Germline CDR1 is LNHNV and CDR2 is YYDKDF (reference sequence). This CDR3 region has 15 residues. The junction had 7 bases not matched to a gene; V was cut back by 5 bases and J by 4 bases. The CDR3 region is CATSERQGQYNEQFF. The CDR3 DNA follows: TGTGCCACCAGCGAAAGACAGGGGCAGTACAATGAGCAGTTCTTC.

This rearrangement joins TRBV18 to TRBJ1-3; D not certain. Germline values: CDR1 KGHSH, CDR2 LQKENI. There are 14 residues in the CDR3. The V end lost 2 bases, the J end lost 4 bases, and 9 bases lay between the germline ends. CDR3 protein: CASSPSDSGNTIYF. Written as DNA, the CDR3 is TGTGCCAGCTCACCATCTGATTCGGGAAACACCATATATTTT.

The rearrangement joins TRBV6-1 to TRBJ2-7, with 7 bases fitting TRBD1. V shed 6 bases, J shed 2 bases, and the junction held 7 bases outside the gene matches. Germline V CDR1 and CDR2: MNHNS, SASEGT. The CDR3 spans 14 residues. CDR3 amino acids: CASRTGPDTYEQYF. The CDR3 DNA reads as TGTGCCAGCAGGACAGGGCCAGACACCTACGAGCAGTACTTC.

CDR3 loop: CASSGRDSGNTIYF. CDR3 bases: TGTGCCAGCAGTGGGAGAGACTCTGGAAACACCATATATTTT. The chain recombines TRBV2 with TRBJ1-3; D is unresolved. V was trimmed by 4 bases and J by 0 bases, leaving 7 bases between them. CDR3 length equals 14 residues. CDR1 is SNHLY and CDR2 is FYNNEI in the germline V gene. Complete variable domain (other parts from reference TRBV2 and TRBJ1-3): EPEVTQTPSHQVTQMGQEVILRCVPISNHLYFYWYRQILGQKVEFLVSFYNNEISEKSEIFDDQFSVERPDGSNFTLKIRSTKLEDSAMYFCASSGRDSGNTIYFGEGSWLTVV.

The gene calls are TRBV9 and TRBJ1-3, with D perhaps TRBD1 (5 bases). CDR3 length equals 15 residues. Trimming pared 4 bases from V and 5 bases from J, leaving 16 bases between. Looked up from germline, CDR1 is SGDLS and CDR2 is YYNGEE. CDR3: CASSPSLEGRNTIYF. The CDR3 nucleotides read TGTGCCAGCAGCCCCAGCCTGGAGGGGCGAAACACCATATATTTT.

This clone was seen only once. The chain employs TRBV7-9 and TRBJ2-1, with D possibly called TRBD1 or TRBD2 (5 bases each). Trimming left V 5 bases short and J 6 bases short, with 11 bases between. The CDR3 runs 13 residues. Germline CDR1 reads SEHNR; CDR2 reads FQNEAQ (reference sequence). The CDR3: CASSEGFGNEQFF. DNA for the CDR3: TGTGCCAGCAGCGAGGGGTTCGGCAATGAGCAGTTCTTC.

This sequence joins TRBV7-9 and TRBJ1-6; D is ambiguous. The CDR3 contains 15 residues. Germline V lookup: CDR1 SEHNR, CDR2 FQNEAQ (reference sequence). Trimming stripped 5 bases from V and 0 bases from J, with 8 bases between. The CDR3 DNA follows: TGTGCCAGCAGCGCCCGGAGCTCCTATAATTCACCCCTCCACTTT. Translation: CASSARSSYNSPLHF.

This clone has only one observation. The chain combines TRBV6-1 with TRBJ2-7; 9 bases align to TRBD1. There are 14 residues in the CDR3. Germline-derived CDR1 and CDR2 are MNHNS and SASEGT. The V gene end was trimmed by 6 bases and the J gene end by 2 bases; junction bases not matched to a gene: 5. The CDR3 loop reads CASSPGTGPYEQYF. The CDR3 coding sequence is TGTGCCAGCAGCCCCGGGACAGGGCCCTACGAGCAGTACTTC.

The rearrangement uses TRBV7-9 and TRBJ1-2, with a weak D call TRBD1 (6 bases). The V gene lost 5 bases and the J gene lost 8 bases, with 15 bases spanning the gap. The germline CDR1 and CDR2 sequences are SEHNR and FQNEAQ (reference sequence). The CDR3 totals 13 residues. CDR3 protein: CASSGGGYDGYTF. In nucleotides, the CDR3 is TGTGCCAGCAGCGGCGGGGGCTATGACGGCTACACCTTC. The entire variable domain, with the rest obtained from reference TRBV7-9 and TRBJ1-2, is as follows: DTGVSQNPRHKITKRGQNVTFRCDPISEHNRLYWYRQTLGQGPEFLTYFQNEAQLEKSRLLSDRFSAERPKGSFSTLEIQRTEQGDSAMYLCASSGGGYDGYTFGSGTRLTVV.

This chain connects TRBV7-6 to TRBJ2-3; either TRBD1 or TRBD2 may supply D (6 bases each). The CDR3 loop spans 15 amino acids. Germline-derived CDR1 and CDR2 are SGHVS and FNYEAQ. Trimming left V 8 bases short and J 0 bases short, with 15 bases between. This CDR3 is CASSTEGVSTDTQYF. In DNA, the CDR3 is TGTGCCAGCTCGACGGAGGGGGTTAGCACAGATACGCAGTATTTT.

V usage is TRBV18 and J usage is TRBJ2-1; D unresolved. The CDR3 length is 12 residues. Germline V lookup: CDR1 KGHSH, CDR2 LQKENI. V was cut by 0 bases and J by 4 bases, with 1 base left in between. The chain's CDR3 is CASSPPYNEQFF. The DNA of the CDR3 is TGTGCCAGCTCACCACCATACAATGAGCAGTTCTTC.

This rearrangement joins TRBV5-1 to TRBJ2-7, with 7 nucleotides matching TRBD1. In germline, CDR1 is SGHRS, CDR2 YFSETQ. The length of the CDR3 is 17 residues. The ends lost 4 bases at V and 5 bases at J; junction bases unmatched: 18. The CDR3 DNA is TGCGCCAGCAGCACATTGCCGACAGGGTGGGAGATCGACGAGCAGTACTTC. It specifies CASSTLPTGWEIDEQYF.

The sample holds one count of this clone. This chain joins TRBV27 and TRBJ1-5; 11 bases align to TRBD1. V lost 8 bases, J lost 5 bases, and 8 bases stayed unmatched. The CDR3 spans 15 residues. Germline V CDR1 and CDR2: MNHEY, SMNVEV (reference sequence). CDR3 sequence (DNA): TGTGCCAGCGGACAGGGGGCCAGCGGGGATCAGCCCCAGCATTTT. This encodes CASGQGASGDQPQHF.

The genes are TRBV27 and TRBJ1-1; D unresolved. Between the trimmed V and J ends, which lost 8 bases and 5 bases, there was a span of 9 bases. Germline V lookup: CDR1 MNHEY, CDR2 SMNVEV (reference sequence). This CDR3 has 11 residues. The CDR3 DNA is TGTGCCAGCGAGTTTGGTACTGAAGCTTTCTTT. This sequence encodes CASEFGTEAFF.